The 15 T cell receptor beta chains in this list originate from one sample, sequenced in a study of shared clonotypes between healthy human individuals. Profiled with immunoSEQ multiplex PCR; TCRdb holds only in-frame clones, not every one. The sample includes under 2,500,000 clones, more than 90% of them seen just once. What was sequenced was naive CD4+ T cells sorted from blood. Sample subset: CD45RA+ positively selected. Receptors were obtained from a man aged 18-30 years in good health.

The rearrangement joins TRBV6-1 to TRBJ2-7, with D perhaps TRBD2 (7 bases). This CDR3 region has 14 residues. V was clipped by 6 bases and J by 0 bases, with 12 bases between them. The germline V gene has CDR1 MNHNS and CDR2 SASEGT. The CDR3 sequence is CASRGGGSSYEQYF. CDR3 DNA: TGTGCCAGCAGAGGGGGGGGGAGCTCCTACGAGCAGTACTTC.

The CDR3 here is CAWSATSGGAAGTQYF. CDR3 bases: TGTGCCTGGAGTGCTACAAGCGGGGGGGCCGCTGGGACCCAGTACTTC. The chain links TRBV30 to TRBJ2-5; 10 bases fit TRBD2. CDR1 is GTSNPN, CDR2 SVGIG, per germline (reference sequence). This CDR3 contains 16 residues. V was clipped by 1 base and J by 7 bases; unmatched bases: 12.

Comments on this clone: The same CDR3 also results from other DNA sequences found in this sample. The V and J genes are TRBV5-1 and TRBJ1-1; D remains ambiguous. Germline V gene lookup returns CDR1 SGHRS and CDR2 YFSETQ. Trimming cost V 4 bases and J 0 bases, with 10 bases left between them. The CDR3 runs to 14 residues. This CDR3 is CASSDRTVNTEAFF. In nucleotides, the CDR3 is TGCGCCAGCAGCGACCGGACTGTGAACACTGAAGCTTTCTTT. The whole variable domain, filled in from reference TRBV5-1 and TRBJ1-1, reads KAGVTQTPRYLIKTRGQQVTLSCSPISGHRSVSWYQQTPGQGLQFLFEYFSETQRNKGNFPGRFSGRQFSNSRSEMNVSTLELGDSALYLCASSDRTVNTEAFFGQGTRLTVV.

CDR3 sequence reads: CASSGLVHREQYF. CDR3 bases: TGTGCCAGCAGTGGACTAGTCCATCGCGAGCAGTACTTC. This chain joins TRBV2 and TRBJ2-7; tentative D call: TRBD2 (6 bases). V lost 4 bases and J lost 6, with 13 bases in between. This CDR3 is 13 amino acids long. The V gene's germline CDR1 is SNHLY and CDR2 FYNNEI.

As regards this clone: Distinct nucleotide sequences in the sample also encode this CDR3. The rearrangement joins TRBV5-4 to TRBJ1-4; D is unclear. Per the germline V gene, CDR1 is SGHNT and CDR2 is YYREEE (reference sequence). The CDR3 spans 13 residues. V was shortened by 2 bases and J by 7 bases, with 9 bases between the two germline ends. The CDR3 here is CASSLRGGEKLFF. The CDR3 DNA follows: TGTGCCAGCAGCTTACGCGGAGGTGAAAAACTGTTTTTT.

The V gene is TRBV28, the J gene TRBJ2-3; 8 nucleotides line up with TRBD1. Looked up from germline, CDR1 is MDHEN and CDR2 is SYDVKM. V shed 8 bases and J 1 base; nucleotides not matched to a gene: 8. The CDR3 spans 15 residues. DNA for the CDR3: TGTGCCAGCGCTGGACAGGGAAAGGGCACAGATACGCAGTATTTT. Protein product: CASAGQGKGTDTQYF.

This rearrangement joins TRBV19 to TRBJ2-5; 12 bases are shared with TRBD2. V gave up 4 bases and J gave up 4 bases; unmatched junction bases: 7. CDR3 length: 16 amino acids. CDR1 is LNHDA and CDR2 is SQIVND in the germline V gene (reference sequence). The CDR3 DNA reads TGTGCCAGTAGTACAGGGGGACTAGCGGGCCCAGAGACCCAGTACTTC. Its translation: CASSTGGLAGPETQYF.

The gene calls are TRBV5-1 and TRBJ2-2, with 7 nucleotides matching TRBD1. Trimming removed 2 bases from V and 7 bases from J; junction bases left unmatched: 5. Germline V gives CDR1 SGHRS, CDR2 YFSETQ. The CDR3 spans 14 residues. In DNA, the CDR3 is TGCGCCAGCAGCTTAGACAGGGCGAACGGGGAGCTGTTTTTT. It yields the protein CASSLDRANGELFF.

This clone was found once. The V gene is TRBV7-9, the J gene TRBJ1-2; TRBD1 is a possible D gene (5 bases). Germline CDR1 reads SEHNR; CDR2 reads FQNEAQ (reference sequence). The CDR3 is 14 residues long. V lost 1 base and J lost 2, with 8 bases in between. The CDR3 DNA sequence: TGTGCCAGCAGCTTAGGGCACAGGAACTATGGCTACACCTTC. Amino acid sequence: CASSLGHRNYGYTF.

The DNA for the CDR3 is TGTGCCAGCAGTTCACTAGGACAGGGAAGGAACACCGGGGAGCTGTTTTTT. Its translation: CASSSLGQGRNTGELFF. This chain connects TRBV28 to TRBJ2-2, with TRBD1 matching 8 bases. The CDR3 is 17 amino acids. The germline CDR1 and CDR2 sequences are MDHEN and SYDVKM. Trimming removed 4 bases from V and 1 base from J; junction bases left unmatched: 8.

This chain connects TRBV4-1 to TRBJ2-7; D not resolved. V was clipped by 0 bases and J by 4 bases, with 4 bases between them. Germline loops: CDR1 MGHRA, CDR2 YSYEKL. CDR3 length equals 12 residues. CDR3 bases: TGCGCCAGCAGCCAAGACCTGTACGAGCAGTACTTC. It translates to CASSQDLYEQYF.

The chain is built from TRBV5-1 and TRBJ1-6; 8 bases align to TRBD1. V shed 4 bases, J shed 10 bases, and the junction held 10 bases outside the gene matches. The germline gives CDR1 SGHRS, CDR2 YFSETQ. The CDR3 covers 15 residues. The CDR3 nucleotides read TGCGCCAGCAGCCCAAGTGGACAGGGCGGGTCACCCCTCCACTTT. Protein product: CASSPSGQGGSPLHF.

This chain uses TRBV13 with TRBJ1-4, with unresolved D. Germline V lookup: CDR1 PRHDT, CDR2 FYEKMQ (reference sequence). V was pared by 4 bases and J by 4 bases, with 1 base between. The CDR3 extends over 11 amino acids. CDR3 amino acids: CASSYNEKLFF. In DNA, the CDR3 is TGTGCCAGCAGCTATAATGAAAAACTGTTTTTT. The full variable domain, completed using reference TRBV13 and TRBJ1-4, is AAGVIQSPRHLIKEKRETATLKCYPIPRHDTVYWYQQGPGQDPQFLISFYEKMQSDKGSIPDRFSAQQFSDYHSELNMSSLELGDSALYFCASSYNEKLFFGSGTQLSVL.

This chain uses TRBV6-5 with TRBJ1-1; D unclear. The ends were cut back, 6 bases at V and 4 bases at J, with 15 bases in the middle. The CDR3 runs 14 residues. The germline V gene has CDR1 MNHEY and CDR2 SVGAGI. The DNA for the CDR3 is TGTGCCAGCAGCGTTGGAGGTCGGAGCACTGAAGCTTTCTTT. Its protein product is CASSVGGRSTEAFF.

The rearrangement links TRBV6-6 to TRBJ1-1; D is unresolved. The germline gives CDR1 MNHNY, CDR2 SVGAGI (reference sequence). The V end was cut by 6 bases, the J end by 4 bases, with 6 bases between. The CDR3 contains 11 residues. In DNA, the CDR3 is TGTGCCAGCAGCTTGCTCACTGAAGCTTTCTTT. It translates to CASSLLTEAFF.